Each of the 25 T cell receptor beta chains below was sequenced from the same sample in a study of beta chain features in type 1 diabetes. Regarding the study as a whole: Within each of all four CD4+ subsets, Type 1 diabetes patients had TCRB CDR3s that were moderately but significantly shorter.

The investigators reverse transcribed all of the isolated RNA, so they sequenced expressed TCRB transcripts. The method was immunoSEQ multiplex PCR; TCRdb's version includes in-frame clones alone and lacks a portion of them. Of approximately 70,000 clones in the sample, more than 45% were seen once. Antigens for these TCRs are unknown. Sample: central memory CD4+ T cells from blood. Source of these receptors: a man aged 25-40 years with type 1 diabetes.

There are a few counts of this clone. V usage is TRBV5-1 and J usage is TRBJ2-7, with 7 bases lining up with TRBD1. The V gene end was trimmed by 4 bases and the J gene end by 5 bases; junction bases not matched to a gene: 9. Per the germline V gene, CDR1 is SGHRS and CDR2 is YFSETQ. This CDR3 has 14 residues. The chain's CDR3 is CASSLGQLIHEQYF. The CDR3, as DNA: TGCGCCAGCAGCCTGGGACAGCTGATCCACGAGCAGTACTTC.

This chain uses TRBV6-1 with TRBJ1-1; tentatively, D is TRBD1 (5 bases). Trimming took off 2 bases at V and 3 bases at J, with 7 bases between the two ends. CDR3 size: 13 residues. CDR1 is MNHNS, CDR2 SASEGT, per germline. The CDR3 nucleotides read TGTGCCAGCAGTGAATGGGGGGACACTGAAGCTTTCTTT. As protein: CASSEWGDTEAFF.

The chain employs TRBV5-4 and TRBJ2-1, with TRBD2 matching over 15 bases. The CDR3 length is 17 residues. Looked up from germline, CDR1 is SGHNT and CDR2 is YYREEE (reference sequence). The V gene end was trimmed by 4 bases and the J gene end by 7 bases; junction bases not matched to a gene: 9. The CDR3 DNA reads TGTGCCAGCAGCCCGCCGGGACTAGCGGGAGGAGGTAATGAGCAGTTCTTC. Protein product: CASSPPGLAGGGNEQFF.

This chain uses TRBV18 with TRBJ2-6, with D hard to call. The V end was cut by 6 bases, the J end by 0 bases, with 12 bases between. The V gene's germline CDR1 is KGHSH and CDR2 LQKENI. CDR3 size: 16 residues. The CDR3 nucleotides are TGTGCCAGCTCGCCGGGTGCCCCCTCTGGGGCCAACGTCCTGACTTTC. This encodes CASSPGAPSGANVLTF.

The chain has TRBV4-2 and TRBJ1-1, with TRBD1 matching over 7 bases. CDR3 length: 15 residues. After removal of 5 bases from V and 4 bases from J, the junction contained 10 bases not matched to a gene. CDR1 and CDR2 from the germline V gene are LGHNA and YNFKEQ. CDR3 loop: CASSVKGGAGTEAFF. The CDR3 DNA is TGTGCCAGCAGCGTAAAAGGGGGCGCCGGCACTGAAGCTTTCTTT.

This rearrangement joins TRBV5-1 to TRBJ2-3; 7 bases are shared with TRBD2. Germline values: CDR1 SGHRS, CDR2 YFSETQ. Losses at the gene ends were 0 bases for V and 5 bases for J; bases not matched to a gene: 12. The CDR3 covers 17 residues. Here the CDR3 reads CASSLAALREPVDTQYF. The CDR3 DNA reads as TGCGCCAGCAGCTTGGCTGCCTTGCGGGAGCCGGTAGATACGCAGTATTTT.

This clone was recorded only once. The chain is built from TRBV18 and TRBJ1-2; a weak D match, TRBD1 (5 bases). The CDR3 extends over 16 amino acids. Germline V gene lookup returns CDR1 KGHSH and CDR2 LQKENI. V was pared by 3 bases and J by 4 bases, with 18 bases between. The CDR3 region is CASSPGTQGVIYGYTF. The CDR3 region has the DNA TGTGCCAGCTCACCGGGAACCCAAGGGGTTATCTATGGCTACACCTTC.

The chain couples TRBV29-1 to TRBJ2-7, with TRBD1 matching 8 bases. The CDR3 is made up of 14 amino acids. The V segment lost 6 bases and the J segment 5 bases; nucleotides outside the gene matches: 12. The germline V gene encodes CDR1 SQVTM and CDR2 ANQGSEA. The CDR3: CSVGRATGEHEQYF. The DNA of the CDR3 is TGCAGCGTGGGTCGGGCGACAGGGGAGCACGAGCAGTACTTC.

The V gene is TRBV7-9, the J gene TRBJ2-5; TRBD1 aligns across 11 bases. Germline CDR1 SEHNR, CDR2 FQNEAQ (reference sequence). This CDR3 is 17 amino acids long. V lost 3 bases, J lost 5 bases, and 11 bases stayed unmatched. This chain's CDR3 is CASSFGGQGALGETQYF. For the CDR3, the DNA is TGTGCCAGCAGCTTCGGAGGACAGGGGGCACTCGGGGAGACCCAGTACTTC. Filled out from reference TRBV7-9 and TRBJ2-5, the complete variable domain reads DTGVSQNPRHKITKRGQNVTFRCDPISEHNRLYWYRQTLGQGPEFLTYFQNEAQLEKSRLLSDRFSAERPKGSFSTLEIQRTEQGDSAMYLCASSFGGQGALGETQYFGPGTRLLVL.

This clone was picked up one time. The CDR3, as DNA: TGTGCCAGCGGAGCCCACCTCGGGACAGGGGGCGAGCAGTACTTC. Its translation is CASGAHLGTGGEQYF. The gene calls are TRBV2 and TRBJ2-7; 11 positions agree with TRBD1. The V segment lost 8 bases and the J segment 6 bases; nucleotides outside the gene matches: 12. The CDR3 runs to 15 residues. CDR1 and CDR2 from the germline V gene are SNHLY and FYNNEI.

This clone was detected a few times. The chain recombines TRBV6-1 with TRBJ1-2; no clear D gene. V dropped 2 bases and J dropped 14 bases, with 12 bases sitting between them. The CDR3 spans 11 residues. Germline assignment: CDR1 MNHNS and CDR2 SASEGT. The CDR3 loop reads CASSEYGILTF. CDR3 in DNA: TGTGCCAGCAGTGAATACGGGATTTTGACCTTC.

The rearrangement links TRBV2 to TRBJ1-1; D is uncertain. Germline V gives CDR1 SNHLY, CDR2 FYNNEI. The length of the CDR3 is 13 residues. Trimming took off 3 bases at V and 7 bases at J, with 12 bases between the two ends. CDR3: CASSEREGFEAFF. The CDR3 nucleotides read TGTGCCAGCAGTGAGAGGGAGGGATTTGAAGCTTTCTTT.

The rearrangement uses TRBV5-1 and TRBJ2-7; 14 nucleotides line up with TRBD2. J lost 1 base, V lost 4 bases, and 4 bases had no gene match. The germline gives CDR1 SGHRS, CDR2 YFSETQ. This CDR3 is 16 amino acids long. The CDR3 coding sequence is TGCGCCAGCAGCATGGGGACTAGCGGGGGTTCCTACGAGCAGTACTTC. Its translation: CASSMGTSGGSYEQYF.

A few counts support this clone. This chain links TRBV21-1 with TRBJ2-1; no DNA check was done on the table's D call, TRBD2. TRBV21-1 is a known pseudogene. The CDR3 totals 15 residues. This CDR3 is CASSNRPLIRGEQFF. The CDR3 bases are TGTGCCAGCAGCAACAGACCCCTGATTCGGGGTGAGCAGTTCTTC.

The chain links TRBV5-4 to TRBJ2-1; perhaps TRBD2 as D (6 bases). This CDR3 contains 16 residues. Germline V gene data show CDR1 as SGHNT and CDR2 as YYREEE (reference sequence). V lost 0 bases, J lost 4 bases, and 14 bases lay in between. DNA of the CDR3: TGTGCCAGCAGCTTGGTTGGAGGGAGCTTTTACAATGAGCAGTTCTTC. Its protein product is CASSLVGGSFYNEQFF.

The chain uses TRBV9 and TRBJ2-1, with 7 positions matching TRBD2. Germline V gives CDR1 SGDLS, CDR2 YYNGEE. This CDR3 has 15 amino acids. J gave up 12 bases and V 4 bases, and 16 bases lay outside the gene matches. CDR3 DNA sequence: TGTGCCAGCAGCAAAGTGGCGGGAGCGGGCGTTGGGCAGTTCTTC. This encodes CASSKVAGAGVGQFF.

The sample holds a few counts of this clone. The rearrangement links TRBV7-2 to TRBJ2-2; TRBD1 is a possible D gene (6 bases). Germline values: CDR1 SGHTA, CDR2 FQGNSA. V shed 3 bases and J shed 4 bases, with 15 bases lying between them. The CDR3 contains 16 residues. Here the CDR3 reads CASSLGGQGFTGELFF. The CDR3 nucleotides are TGTGCCAGCAGCTTGGGTGGTCAGGGGTTCACCGGGGAGCTGTTTTTT.

This clone was counted only a few times. This chain uses TRBV29-1 with TRBJ2-7; possibly TRBD2 for D (6 bases). Looked up from germline, CDR1 is SQVTM and CDR2 is ANQGSEA. The CDR3 has 12 amino acids. Trimming shortened V by 6 bases and J by 2 bases, and 11 bases separated the two germline ends. The CDR3 reads CSVRGNTYEQYF. CDR3 DNA sequence: TGCAGCGTACGGGGGAACACCTACGAGCAGTACTTC.

V gene TRBV10-3 combines with J gene TRBJ2-7, with D possibly TRBD2 on 6 matching bases. The CDR3 runs 14 residues. The ends were cut back, 8 bases at V and 6 bases at J, with 20 bases in the middle. Germline CDR1 and CDR2: ENHRY and SYGVKD. The CDR3 protein is CAIGQGGLGGEQYF. The CDR3 DNA sequence: TGTGCCATCGGCCAGGGTGGGCTGGGGGGCGAGCAGTACTTC.

The chain combines TRBV11-2 with TRBJ1-4; a possible D gene is TRBD1 (6 bases). Germline V lookup: CDR1 SGHAT, CDR2 FQNNGV. With 0 bases removed from V and 10 bases from J, the gap between germline ends came to 21 bases. The CDR3 covers 17 residues. This chain's CDR3 is CASSLDGTAGAKGKLFF. The CDR3 DNA follows: TGTGCCAGCAGCTTAGACGGGACGGCAGGGGCAAAGGGAAAACTGTTTTTT. Full variable domain (remainder filled in from reference TRBV11-2 and TRBJ1-4): EAGVAQSPRYKIIEKRQSVAFWCNPISGHATLYWYQQILGQGPKLLIQFQNNGVVDDSQLPKDRFSAERLKGVDSTLKIQPAKLEDSAVYLCASSLDGTAGAKGKLFFGSGTQLSVL.

The gene calls are TRBV10-2 and TRBJ2-7; 11 bases fit TRBD2. Germline V gives CDR1 WSHSY, CDR2 SAAADI. This CDR3 contains 15 residues. After removal of 10 bases from V and 0 bases from J, the junction contained 8 bases not matched to a gene. DNA of the CDR3: TGCGCCACCGGGACTAGCGGAAGGAGCTCCTACGAGCAGTACTTC. Translating it yields CATGTSGRSSYEQYF.

This clone was seen a few times. The chain links TRBV18 to TRBJ1-1, with 7 bases fitting TRBD1. Per germline, CDR1 KGHSH and CDR2 LQKENI. This CDR3 contains 15 residues. Trimming cost V 3 bases and J 3 bases; bases outside gene matches: 7. CDR3 protein: CASSPQTGKDTEAFF. The DNA for the CDR3 is TGTGCCAGCTCACCGCAGACAGGGAAGGACACTGAAGCTTTCTTT.

The V and J genes are TRBV7-2 and TRBJ1-2, with TRBD1 matching over 7 bases. Germline CDR1 is SGHTA and CDR2 is FQGNSA. Trimming took 5 bases from V and 7 from J; bases not matched to a gene: 13. This CDR3 contains 15 residues. This chain's CDR3 is CASSLTRGAGGGYTF. In DNA form, the CDR3 reads TGTGCCAGCAGCCTAACCCGAGGGGCAGGGGGTGGCTACACCTTC.

The chain employs TRBV27 and TRBJ1-5; D perhaps matches TRBD1 (6 bases). Trimming took off 4 bases at V and 3 bases at J, with 22 bases between the two ends. The CDR3 extends over 18 amino acids. CDR1 MNHEY and CDR2 SMNVEV come from the germline V gene (reference sequence). CDR3 loop: CASSSYPPTGYDNQPQHF. The CDR3 DNA reads as TGTGCCAGCAGTTCATACCCCCCGACAGGATACGACAATCAGCCCCAGCATTTT.

A remark on this clone: The sample contains more than one DNA sequence encoding this CDR3. The V and J genes are TRBV4-2 and TRBJ2-1; 11 nucleotides match TRBD2. Germline trimming cut 0 bases from V and 4 bases from J; bases unmatched to any gene: 2. CDR3 length equals 16 residues. The germline V gene encodes CDR1 LGHNA and CDR2 YNFKEQ. The CDR3 loop is CASSQDLAGGYNEQFF. CDR3 in DNA: TGTGCCAGCAGCCAAGATCTAGCGGGAGGTTACAATGAGCAGTTCTTC.